This T cell receptor beta chain was sequenced during a study of blood T cells in healthy people across ages. Background on the study: Per every two T cells, about one barcoded beta molecule was captured by template switching. The study, taken as a whole, reports: Estimated diversity that came from one million T cells was considered an underestimate.

Points on this clonotype: Its antigen remains unknown.

A second PCR of roughly 6 to 12 cycles used a sample-barcoded 5' primer and a J-beta primer mix. TCRdb analysed the 5' RACE reads with MiXCR anew, one entry per CDR3 protein. This table has fewer than 750,000 distinct CDR3 sequences, around 48% appearing once. The CDR3 consists of 17 residues. The junction had 11 bases not matched to a gene; V was cut back by 2 bases and J by 6 bases. CDR1 and CDR2 from the germline V gene are DFQATT and SNEGSKA (reference sequence). Isolating PBMCs gave at least 6 million of these cells per sample. Sequenced material: blood. The origin of this receptor is a man older than 75 in good health. This chain links TRBV20-1 with TRBJ2-2; 11 positions agree with TRBD2. The CDR3 protein is CSARNPTSGSVAGELFF. Here the CDR3 DNA reads TGCAGTGCTAGAAATCCTACTAGCGGGAGTGTCGCCGGGGAGCTGTTTTTT.